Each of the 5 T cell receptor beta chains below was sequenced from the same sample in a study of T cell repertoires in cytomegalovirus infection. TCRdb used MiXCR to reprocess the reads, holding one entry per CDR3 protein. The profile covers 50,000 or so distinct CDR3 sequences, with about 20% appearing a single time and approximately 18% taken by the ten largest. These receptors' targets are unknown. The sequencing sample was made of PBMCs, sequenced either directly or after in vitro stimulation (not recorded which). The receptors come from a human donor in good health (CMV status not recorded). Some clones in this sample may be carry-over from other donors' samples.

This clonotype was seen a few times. This CDR3 reads CASTPSAGSYEQYF. The DNA of the CDR3 is TGTGCCAGCACTCCTTCAGCGGGTTCCTACGAGCAGTACTTC. J is TRBJ2-7 and V is TRBV27, with D possibly matching TRBD2 (6 bases). The V end lost 7 bases, the J end lost 1 base, and 14 bases lay between the germline ends. Germline values: CDR1 MNHEY, CDR2 SMNVEV (reference sequence). The CDR3 runs to 14 residues.

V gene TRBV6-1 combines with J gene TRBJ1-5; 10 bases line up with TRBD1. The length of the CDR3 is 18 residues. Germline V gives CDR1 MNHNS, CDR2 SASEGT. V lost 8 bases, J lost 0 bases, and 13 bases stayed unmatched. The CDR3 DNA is TGTGCCAGCTACACAGCCGGGACAGGGGTGAATAGCAATCAGCCCCAGCATTTT. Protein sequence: CASYTAGTGVNSNQPQHF.

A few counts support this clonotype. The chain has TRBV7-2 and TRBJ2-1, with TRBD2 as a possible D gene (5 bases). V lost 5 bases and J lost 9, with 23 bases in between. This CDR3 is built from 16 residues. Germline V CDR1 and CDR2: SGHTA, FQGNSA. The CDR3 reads CASSTRSSTKSGEQFF. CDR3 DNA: TGTGCCAGCAGCACGCGCTCTAGCACGAAGTCCGGTGAGCAGTTCTTC.

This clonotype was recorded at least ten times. CDR3 loop: CASSWGDEQYF. CDR3 bases: TGTGCCAGCAGCTGGGGGGACGAGCAGTACTTC. This chain links TRBV7-2 with TRBJ2-7, with a tentative D call TRBD2 (6 bases). Germline loops: CDR1 SGHTA, CDR2 FQGNSA. This CDR3 is built from 11 residues. V lost 4 bases and J lost 5, with 6 bases in between.

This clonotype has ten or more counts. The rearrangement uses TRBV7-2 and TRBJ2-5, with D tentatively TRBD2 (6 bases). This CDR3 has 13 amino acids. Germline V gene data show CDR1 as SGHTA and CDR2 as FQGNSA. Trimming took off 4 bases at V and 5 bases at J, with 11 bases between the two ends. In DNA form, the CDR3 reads TGTGCCAGCAGCTCGACGGGGGTGGAGACCCAGTACTTC. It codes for CASSSTGVETQYF.